The present T cell receptor (beta chain) was sequenced within a study of CD8 T cells in ankylosing spondylitis (dated by TCRdb to about 2017). About the full investigation: The study profiled T cell receptor beta repertoires in healthy donors and ankylosing spondylitis patients to find disease-linked TCR variants. The whole study cohort included over 85 healthy donors and 25 ankylosing spondylitis patients. Peripheral blood was sampled, and synovial fluid was additionally collected from ankylosing spondylitis patients. Summary of the overall study and its limitations: The disease-linked clones were reported as significantly enriched in matched synovial fluid samples from ankylosing spondylitis patients. Some TCR beta motif variants had previously been reported in synovial fluid and blood of reactive arthritis patients, which suggested common disease-initiation mechanisms. In peripheral blood, the disease-linked clones were found at relatively low frequencies and had a CD8+ phenotype. Blood from ankylosing spondylitis patients appeared to be characterized by a TCR beta motif composed of under ten highly homologous amino acid variants.

The sequencing machine was an Illumina HiSeq 2500. TCR beta libraries were prepared by quantitative 5'-RACE with molecular barcodes. As for how the authors treated the data: A new computational method, built on a probabilistic model of VDJ rearrangement, was used to identify disease-linked TCR variants. The public reads were reprocessed in TCRdb via fastp at Q25 and MiXCR, keeping in-frame beta chains. Merged by CDR3 protein, the rows form single entries marked with the most common genes and DNA. TCRdb, not the original authors, processed these V and J calls. The sample table records about 390,000 distinct CDR3 sequences; 20% to 25% of these occur just once. About a sixth of the sample rests with the top ten. A word on this clonotype: Its antigen remains unidentified. Base qualities are not at hand, and no much larger clone is one base apart.

The CDR3 runs 17 amino acids, cysteine and phenylalanine included. The CDR3 DNA has 51 bases and is translated from base 1. Compared with germline, V lacks 3 bases and J lacks 1 base; bases without a gene match: 9. The germline V gene specifies KGHSH as CDR1 and LQKENI as CDR2. This TCR was sampled from a male donor with ankylosing spondylitis. The chain was built from TRBV18 and TRBJ2-1; the junction holds 7 bases that match TRBD2. Material: blood, either unsorted or a sorted T cell fraction (not recorded which). CDR3 loop: CASSPTGGSGSYNEQFF. The bases read TGTGCCAGCTCACCGACGGGCGGGAGTGGATCCTACAATGAGCAGTTCTTC.